Each of the 19 T cell receptor beta chains below was sequenced from the same sample in a study of blood T cells in healthy people across ages. Next came a second PCR, run for about 7 to 12 cycles, which used a sample-barcoded 5' primer along with a J-beta primer mix. TCRdb itself ran the 5' RACE reads through MiXCR, one entry per CDR3 protein. The table records about 290,000 distinct CDR3 sequences, 25% to 30% of them present only once. Material: blood. The receptors come from a woman between 65 and 79 years old in good health.

This clonotype appeared a few times. V usage is TRBV7-6 and J usage is TRBJ2-5; D possibly uses TRBD1 or TRBD2 (6 bases each). Trimming removed 4 bases at V and 5 bases at J, with 11 bases between. Germline-derived CDR1 and CDR2 are SGHVS and FNYEAQ. The CDR3 has 13 amino acids. CDR3 sequence (DNA): TGTGCCAGCAGCTCTCAGGGGAGGGAGACCCAGTACTTC. The encoded protein is CASSSQGRETQYF.

The chain joins TRBV6-6 to TRBJ1-3; TRBD1 is a possible D gene (6 bases). The V end lost 6 bases, the J end lost 3 bases, and 12 bases lay between the germline ends. The CDR3 consists of 14 residues. Germline CDR1 is MNHNY and CDR2 is SVGAGI (reference sequence). This CDR3 reads CASSRGGDGNTIYF. In DNA, the CDR3 is TGTGCCAGCAGCCGAGGGGGTGATGGAAACACCATATATTTT.

The chain is built from TRBV10-3 and TRBJ2-7; D not certain. Trimming shortened V by 6 bases and J by 6 bases, and 12 bases separated the two germline ends. CDR1 ENHRY and CDR2 SYGVKD come from the germline V gene. The CDR3 contains 12 residues. CDR3 nucleotide sequence: TGTGCCATCAGCTCCACAGCGTTCGAGCAGTACTTC. Amino acids: CAISSTAFEQYF.

This clonotype came up a few times. This rearrangement joins TRBV6-9 to TRBJ1-3; 7 positions agree with TRBD1. V gave up 6 bases and J gave up 1 base; unmatched junction bases: 9. Germline CDR1 reads MNHGY; CDR2 reads SVAAGI. The CDR3 length is 16 residues. As DNA, the CDR3 is TGTGCCAGCAGCCTATCCCCGACAGGGTCTGGAAACACCATATATTTT. Its protein product is CASSLSPTGSGNTIYF.

J is TRBJ2-5 and V is TRBV20-1; 7 bases map to TRBD1. This CDR3 has 15 residues. With V trimmed by 2 bases and J by 4 bases, 10 bases remained unmatched. Per the germline V gene, CDR1 is DFQATT and CDR2 is SNEGSKA (reference sequence). CDR3 loop: CSARLVTGLLETQYF. The DNA for the CDR3 is TGCAGTGCTAGACTCGTGACAGGGCTTTTAGAGACCCAGTACTTC.

This clonotype has only one observation. Germline and junction disagree at one end, which may indicate a read error. This chain uses TRBV7-9 with TRBJ2-1; no clear D gene. CDR1 SEHNR and CDR2 FQNEAQ come from the germline V gene (reference sequence). The CDR3 spans 12 residues. The CDR3 spells CASGLGNNAQFF. CDR3 DNA sequence: TGTGCCAGCGGCTTGGGGAACAATGCGCAGTTCTTC.

The chain links TRBV29-1 to TRBJ2-5; D not certain. The J call may be in error: the DNA end matches TRBJ2-1 better. Germline CDR1 is SQVTM and CDR2 is ANQGSEA. This CDR3 contains 12 residues. The CDR3 is CSVGKGFNEQFF. In DNA form, the CDR3 reads TGCAGCGTTGGAAAGGGCTTCAATGAGCAGTTCTTC.

This clonotype has only a few counts. The chain combines TRBV28 with TRBJ2-6; D ambiguous. The CDR3 totals 13 residues. V was cut by 8 bases and J by 4 bases, with 9 bases left in between. The germline gives CDR1 MDHEN, CDR2 SYDVKM. The CDR3 nucleotides read TGTGCCAGCTCCGATCCAGGGGCCAACGTCCTGACTTTC. Its translation: CASSDPGANVLTF.

In its sample, this clonotype was seen a few times. V usage is TRBV7-9 and J usage is TRBJ2-7, with unresolved D. The DNA matches TRBJ2-1 better at its end, which makes the J call doubtful. The CDR3 has 12 amino acids. Germline CDR1 SEHNR, CDR2 FQNEAQ (reference sequence). The chain's CDR3 is CASFQTYNEQFF. CDR3 in DNA: TGTGCCAGCTTTCAGACTTACAATGAGCAGTTCTTC.

The chain employs TRBV20-1 and TRBJ1-4, with D uncertain. The CDR3 is 14 amino acids. V shed 5 bases and J shed 0 bases, with 10 bases lying between them. Germline CDR1 DFQATT, CDR2 SNEGSKA (reference sequence). The CDR3 loop is CSAPDPTTNEKLFF. The CDR3 DNA is TGCAGTGCTCCAGACCCAACAACTAATGAAAAACTGTTTTTT.

This clonotype was found a few times. This chain links TRBV29-1 with TRBJ1-1; D is perhaps TRBD1 (5 bases). Germline CDR1 reads SQVTM; CDR2 reads ANQGSEA. V was trimmed by 2 bases and J by 4 bases, leaving 14 bases between them. This CDR3 has 14 residues. The chain's CDR3 is CSVELPGMSTEAFF. The CDR3 DNA reads TGCAGCGTTGAATTGCCAGGGATGAGCACTGAAGCTTTCTTT.

This clonotype was counted between two and nine times. V is TRBV20-1 and J is TRBJ1-1, with 7 positions matching TRBD1. The J segment lost 1 base and the V segment lost 6 bases, leaving 8 bases of the junction unmatched. The CDR3 runs to 14 residues. CDR1 and CDR2 from the germline V gene are DFQATT and SNEGSKA (reference sequence). The CDR3 loop reads CSATERQGNTEAFF. CDR3 coding DNA: TGCAGTGCCACGGAAAGACAGGGGAACACTGAAGCTTTCTTT.

This clonotype has a handful of counts. The chain combines TRBV6-6 with TRBJ2-5; tentatively, D is TRBD1 (6 bases). The J call may not be correct, given that the DNA end is closer to TRBJ2-1. Germline CDR1 and CDR2: MNHNY and SVGAGI (reference sequence). The CDR3 consists of 15 residues. Written as DNA, the CDR3 is TGTGCCAGCAGTTACTCGAGGGGGACAAACAATGAGCAGTTCTTC. This translates into CASSYSRGTNNEQFF.

The V call is TRBV20-1, the J call TRBJ2-3; 8 nucleotides line up with TRBD1. Trimming at V came to 6 bases and at J to 0 bases, leaving 2 bases not matched to a gene. Germline assignment: CDR1 DFQATT and CDR2 SNEGSKA (reference sequence). CDR3 size: 13 residues. The CDR3 protein is CSATGGSTDTQYF. CDR3 in DNA: TGCAGTGCCACAGGGGGTAGCACAGATACGCAGTATTTT.

This clonotype has more than one count but fewer than ten. V usage is TRBV20-1 and J usage is TRBJ2-3; D possibly corresponds to TRBD2 (6 bases). CDR1 and CDR2 from the germline V gene are DFQATT and SNEGSKA (reference sequence). V was clipped by 6 bases and J by 5 bases, with 15 bases between them. This CDR3 spans 13 amino acids. CDR3 loop: CSAERREVDTQYF. The CDR3 DNA is TGCAGTGCGGAAAGGAGGGAGGTAGATACGCAGTATTTT.

The chain recombines TRBV7-6 with TRBJ1-5, with D unclear. The CDR3 spans 15 residues. Germline V CDR1 and CDR2: SGHVS, FNYEAQ. V lost 2 bases to trimming and J lost 4 bases, with 12 bases between them. The CDR3: CASSLSNSGNQPQHF. CDR3 sequence (DNA): TGTGCCAGCAGCTTAAGTAACAGCGGAAATCAGCCCCAGCATTTT.

The V and J genes are TRBV7-3 and TRBJ2-5; D unresolved. The J call may be faulty, since TRBJ2-1 better matches the DNA end. Germline values: CDR1 SGHTA, CDR2 FQGTGA. The CDR3 contains 14 residues. CDR3 protein: CASSQTPVGNEQFF. The DNA for the CDR3 is TGTGCCAGCAGCCAAACCCCCGTCGGGAATGAGCAGTTCTTC.

As regards this clonotype: The junction departs from germline at one end; a sequencing error may be responsible. This chain links TRBV18 with TRBJ1-1; the match to TRBD1 covers 8 bases. The CDR3 runs to 13 residues. Germline assignment: CDR1 KGHSH and CDR2 LQKENI. Written as DNA, the CDR3 is TGTGCCAGCTCACAACAGGGGGGGGCTGAAGCTTCCTTT. This codes for CASSQQGGAEASF.

As regards this clonotype: One end of the junction is discordant with germline, which a read error may explain. The V gene is TRBV7-8, the J gene TRBJ1-4; no clear D. This CDR3 region has 14 residues. Germline assignment: CDR1 SGHVS and CDR2 FQNEAQ. The CDR3 DNA reads TGTGCCAACAGCTTAGTAGGCCGGAATGAAAAACTGTTTTTT. Protein product: CANSLVGRNEKLFF.